This TCR beta chain was sequenced for a study of T cells in localized non-small cell lung cancer. For this clone: Its antigen is as yet unknown.

Study-level findings and limits: Only one tumor region went through sequencing, so heterogeneity may still be there. In adjacent lung, a median roughly 56 of the top 100 tumor clones were found.

V lost 5 bases to trimming and J lost 2 bases; unmatched junction nucleotides: 6. This CDR3 is 15 amino acids long. CDR1 SGHNT and CDR2 YENEEA come from the germline V gene. Sequencing was performed with immunoSEQ multiplex PCR; in TCRdb, only in-frame clones are kept and a portion is missing. The repertoire holds 3,000 to 4,500 clones, around 25% seen once, with over 7.5% in the top ten. The receptor was derived from a woman aged 35 to 75 with stage I lung adenocarcinoma. The chain links TRBV11-3 to TRBJ2-3, with 8 bases fitting TRBD2. Here the sequenced sample was lung tumor tissue, taken before any cancer treatment. Written as DNA, the CDR3 is TGTGCCAGCAGCCCCCGACTAGCGCCCACAGATACGCAGTATTTT. This sequence encodes CASSPRLAPTDTQYF.